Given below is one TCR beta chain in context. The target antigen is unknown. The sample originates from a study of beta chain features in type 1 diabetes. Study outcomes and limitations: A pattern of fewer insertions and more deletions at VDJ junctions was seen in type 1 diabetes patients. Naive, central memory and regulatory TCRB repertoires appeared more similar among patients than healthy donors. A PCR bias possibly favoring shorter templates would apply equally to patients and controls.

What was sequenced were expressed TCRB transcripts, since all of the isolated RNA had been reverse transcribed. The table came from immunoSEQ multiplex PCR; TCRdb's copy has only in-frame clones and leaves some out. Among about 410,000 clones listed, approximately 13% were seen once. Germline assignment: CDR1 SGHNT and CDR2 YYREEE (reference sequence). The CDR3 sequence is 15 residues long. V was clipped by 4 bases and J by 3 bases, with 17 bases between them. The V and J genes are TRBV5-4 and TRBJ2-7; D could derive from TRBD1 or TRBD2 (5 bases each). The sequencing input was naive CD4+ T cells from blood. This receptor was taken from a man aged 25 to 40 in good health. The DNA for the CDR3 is TGTGCCAGCAGCCGGCCGGGACCGAGAAACTACGAGCAGTACTTC. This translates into CASSRPGPRNYEQYF.